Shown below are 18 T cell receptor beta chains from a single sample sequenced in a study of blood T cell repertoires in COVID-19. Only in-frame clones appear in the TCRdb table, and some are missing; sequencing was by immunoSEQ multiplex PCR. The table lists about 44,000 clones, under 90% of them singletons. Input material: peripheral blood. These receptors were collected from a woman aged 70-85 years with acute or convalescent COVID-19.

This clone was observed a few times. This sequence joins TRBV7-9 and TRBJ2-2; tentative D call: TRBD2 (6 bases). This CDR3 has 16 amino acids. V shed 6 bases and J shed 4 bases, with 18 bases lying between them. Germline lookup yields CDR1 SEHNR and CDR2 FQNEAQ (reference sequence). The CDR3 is CASRAGTGRGTGELFF. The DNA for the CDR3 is TGTGCCAGCAGGGCAGGGACTGGTCGAGGCACCGGGGAGCTGTTTTTT.

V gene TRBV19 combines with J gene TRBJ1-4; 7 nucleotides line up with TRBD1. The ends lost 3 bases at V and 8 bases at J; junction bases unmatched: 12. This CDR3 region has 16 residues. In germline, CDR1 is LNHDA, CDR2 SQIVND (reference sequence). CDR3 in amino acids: CASSMKMGQMGEKLFF. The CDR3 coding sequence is TGTGCCAGTAGTATGAAGATGGGACAGATGGGGGAAAAACTGTTTTTT.

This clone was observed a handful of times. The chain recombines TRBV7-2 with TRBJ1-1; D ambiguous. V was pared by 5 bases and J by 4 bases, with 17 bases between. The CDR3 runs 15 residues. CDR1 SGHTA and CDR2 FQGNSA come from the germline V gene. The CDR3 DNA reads TGTGCCAGCAGCCTCAGTTCGACCGGAGGCACTGAAGCTTTCTTT. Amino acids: CASSLSSTGGTEAFF. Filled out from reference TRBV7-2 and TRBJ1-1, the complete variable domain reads GAGVSQSPSNKVTEKGKDVELRCDPISGHTALYWYRQSLGQGLEFLIYFQGNSAPDKSGLPSDRFSAERTGGSVSTLTIQRTQQEDSAVYLCASSLSSTGGTEAFFGQGTRLTVV.

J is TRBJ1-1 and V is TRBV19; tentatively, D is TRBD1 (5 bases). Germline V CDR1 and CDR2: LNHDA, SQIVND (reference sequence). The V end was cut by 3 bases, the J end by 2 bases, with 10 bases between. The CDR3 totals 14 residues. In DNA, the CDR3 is TGTGCCAGTAGTATTTTGGGGGGAAACACTGAAGCTTTCTTT. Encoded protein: CASSILGGNTEAFF.

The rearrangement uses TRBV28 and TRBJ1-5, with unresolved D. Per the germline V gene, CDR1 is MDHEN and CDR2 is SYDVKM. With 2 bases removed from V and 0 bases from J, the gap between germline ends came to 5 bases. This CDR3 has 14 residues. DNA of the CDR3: TGTGCCAGCAGTTTAACGGTTAGCAATCAGCCCCAGCATTTT. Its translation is CASSLTVSNQPQHF.

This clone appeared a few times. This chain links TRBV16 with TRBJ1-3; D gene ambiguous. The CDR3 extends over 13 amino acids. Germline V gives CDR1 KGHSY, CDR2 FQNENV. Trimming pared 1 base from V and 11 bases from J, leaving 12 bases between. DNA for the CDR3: TGTGCCAGCAGCCAATGGAGAGGAGATTCCATATATTTT. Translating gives CASSQWRGDSIYF.

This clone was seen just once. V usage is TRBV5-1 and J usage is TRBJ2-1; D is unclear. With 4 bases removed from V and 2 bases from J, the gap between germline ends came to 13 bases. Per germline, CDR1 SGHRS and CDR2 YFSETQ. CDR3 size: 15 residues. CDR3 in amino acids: CASSLTGGTYNEQFF. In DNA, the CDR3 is TGCGCCAGCAGCCTCACCGGCGGCACCTACAATGAGCAGTTCTTC.

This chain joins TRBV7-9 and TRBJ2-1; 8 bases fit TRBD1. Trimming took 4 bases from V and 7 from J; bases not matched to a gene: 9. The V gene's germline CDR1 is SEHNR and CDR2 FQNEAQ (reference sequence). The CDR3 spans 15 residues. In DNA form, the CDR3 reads TGTGCCAGCAGCTCCTACGGGACAGGCGGGAATGAGCAGTTCTTC. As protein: CASSSYGTGGNEQFF.

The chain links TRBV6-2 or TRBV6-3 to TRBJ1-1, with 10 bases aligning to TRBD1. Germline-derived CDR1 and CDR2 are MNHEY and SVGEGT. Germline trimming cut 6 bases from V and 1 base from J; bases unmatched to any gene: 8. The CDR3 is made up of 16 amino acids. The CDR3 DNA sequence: TGTGCCAGCAGATACGACAGGGGGCACGGGAACACTGAAGCTTTCTTT. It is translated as CASRYDRGHGNTEAFF.

CDR3 nucleotide sequence: TGTGCCAGCACGTGGGCGGGAGGACGGTCCTACAATGAGCAGTTCTTC. Encoded protein: CASTWAGGRSYNEQFF. V usage is TRBV6-6 and J usage is TRBJ2-1; TRBD2 matches at 8 bases. The germline CDR1 and CDR2 sequences are MNHNY and SVGAGI (reference sequence). Unmatched junction bases numbered 9, after V lost 7 bases and J lost 1 base. The CDR3 totals 16 residues.

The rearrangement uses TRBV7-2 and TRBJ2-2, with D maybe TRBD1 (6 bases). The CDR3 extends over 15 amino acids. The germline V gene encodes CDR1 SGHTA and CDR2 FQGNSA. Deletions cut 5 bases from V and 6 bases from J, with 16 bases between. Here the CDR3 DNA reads TGTGCCAGCAGCGCGGACAGAAGGGTGTCCGGGGAGCTGTTTTTT. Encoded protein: CASSADRRVSGELFF. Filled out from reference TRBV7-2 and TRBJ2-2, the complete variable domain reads GAGVSQSPSNKVTEKGKDVELRCDPISGHTALYWYRQSLGQGLEFLIYFQGNSAPDKSGLPSDRFSAERTGGSVSTLTIQRTQQEDSAVYLCASSADRRVSGELFFGEGSRLTVL.

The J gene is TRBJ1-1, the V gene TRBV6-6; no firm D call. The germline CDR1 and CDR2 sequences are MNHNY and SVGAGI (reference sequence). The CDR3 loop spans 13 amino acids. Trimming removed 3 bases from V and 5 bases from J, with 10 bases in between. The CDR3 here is CASSYRGGTEAFF. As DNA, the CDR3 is TGTGCCAGCAGTTATCGAGGAGGGACTGAAGCTTTCTTT.

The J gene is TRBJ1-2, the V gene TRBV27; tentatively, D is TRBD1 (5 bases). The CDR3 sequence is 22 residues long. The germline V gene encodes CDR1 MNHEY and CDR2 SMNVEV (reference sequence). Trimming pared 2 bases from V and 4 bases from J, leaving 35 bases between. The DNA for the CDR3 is TGTGCCAGCAGTTTACCCAAACACACAAATAAAAAGTCAGGGCTCACCCTCTATGGCTACACCTTC. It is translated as CASSLPKHTNKKSGLTLYGYTF.

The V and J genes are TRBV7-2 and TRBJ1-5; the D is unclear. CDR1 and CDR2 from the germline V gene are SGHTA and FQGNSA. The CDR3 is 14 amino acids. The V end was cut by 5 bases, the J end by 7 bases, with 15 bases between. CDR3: CASSTATFSQPQHF. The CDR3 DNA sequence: TGTGCCAGCAGCACGGCCACGTTTAGCCAGCCCCAGCATTTT.

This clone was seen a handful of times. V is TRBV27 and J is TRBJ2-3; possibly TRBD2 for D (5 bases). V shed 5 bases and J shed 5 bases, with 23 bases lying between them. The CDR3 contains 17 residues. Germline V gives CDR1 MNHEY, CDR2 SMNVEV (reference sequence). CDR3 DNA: TGTGCCAGCAGTCTCCCAGGTTCAAGCGATGGGAGAGATACGCAGTATTTT. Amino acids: CASSLPGSSDGRDTQYF.

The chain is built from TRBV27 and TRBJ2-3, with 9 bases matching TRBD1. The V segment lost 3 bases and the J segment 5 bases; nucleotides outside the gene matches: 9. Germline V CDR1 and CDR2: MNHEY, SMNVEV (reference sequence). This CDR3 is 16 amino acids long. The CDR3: CASSLIPGQGRDTQYF. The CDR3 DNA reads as TGTGCCAGCAGTTTGATACCGGGACAGGGAAGAGATACGCAGTATTTT.

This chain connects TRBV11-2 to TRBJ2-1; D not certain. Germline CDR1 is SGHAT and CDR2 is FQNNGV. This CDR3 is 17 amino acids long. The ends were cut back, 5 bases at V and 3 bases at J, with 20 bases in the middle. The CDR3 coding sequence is TGTGCCAGCAGCGTTCTCCCTAGAGTACTCGGCTACAATGAGCAGTTCTTC. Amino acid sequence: CASSVLPRVLGYNEQFF.

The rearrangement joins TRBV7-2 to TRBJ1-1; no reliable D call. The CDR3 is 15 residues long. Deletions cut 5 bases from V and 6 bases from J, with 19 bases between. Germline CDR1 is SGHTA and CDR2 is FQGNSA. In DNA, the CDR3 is TGTGCCAGCAGCCCCTCATCAGGTGTGAGGGCTGAAGCTTTCTTT. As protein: CASSPSSGVRAEAFF.